The clone carrying this TCR beta chain was observed a single time. This specimen comes from a study of shared clonotypes between healthy human individuals. The V gene end was trimmed by 3 bases and the J gene end by 4 bases; junction bases not matched to a gene: 3. This CDR3 comprises 15 residues. Per the germline V gene, CDR1 is SEHNR and CDR2 is FQNEAQ (reference sequence). Sequencing was performed with immunoSEQ multiplex PCR; in TCRdb, only in-frame clones are kept and a portion is missing. The data show approximately 700,000 clones, 73% seen once. Sequenced: memory CD4+ T cells sorted from blood. The subset: CD45RA-negative fraction. The sequence derives from a woman in her 30s in good health. The chain combines TRBV7-9 with TRBJ1-1; 12 positions match TRBD1. The CDR3 DNA follows: TGTGCCAGCAGCTTCGGGGACAGGGGGCCCACTGAAGCTTTCTTT. Translating gives CASSFGDRGPTEAFF.